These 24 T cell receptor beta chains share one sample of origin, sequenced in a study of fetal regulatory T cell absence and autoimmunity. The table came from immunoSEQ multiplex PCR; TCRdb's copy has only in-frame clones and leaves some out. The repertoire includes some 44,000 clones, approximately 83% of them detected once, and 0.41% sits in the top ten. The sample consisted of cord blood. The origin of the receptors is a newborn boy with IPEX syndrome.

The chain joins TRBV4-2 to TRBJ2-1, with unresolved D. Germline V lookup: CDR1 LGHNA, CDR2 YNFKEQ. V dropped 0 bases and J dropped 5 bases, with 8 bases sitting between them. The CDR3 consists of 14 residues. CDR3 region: CASSQDPRNNEQFF. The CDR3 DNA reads TGTGCCAGCAGCCAAGATCCCCGCAACAATGAGCAGTTCTTC.

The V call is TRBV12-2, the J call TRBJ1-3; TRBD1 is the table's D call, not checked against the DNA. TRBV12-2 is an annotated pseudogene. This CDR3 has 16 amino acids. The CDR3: CASRQDDSPSGNTIYF. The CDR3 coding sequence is TGTGCAAGTCGCCAAGACGACAGCCCCTCTGGAAACACCATATATTTT.

The CDR3 region has the DNA TGTGCCAGCAGCCAAGATCCCCACGAGCAGTACTTC. Its protein product is CASSQDPHEQYF. The chain recombines TRBV4-2 with TRBJ2-7; no clear D gene. With 0 bases removed from V and 5 bases from J, the gap between germline ends came to 5 bases. This CDR3 spans 12 amino acids. Germline V gene data show CDR1 as LGHNA and CDR2 as YNFKEQ.

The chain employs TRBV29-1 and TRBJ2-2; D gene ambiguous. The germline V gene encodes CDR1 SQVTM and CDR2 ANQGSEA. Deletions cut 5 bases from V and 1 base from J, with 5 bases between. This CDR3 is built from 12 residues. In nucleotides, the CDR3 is TGCAGCGTTCCCAGGAACACCGGGGAGCTGTTTTTT. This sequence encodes CSVPRNTGELFF.

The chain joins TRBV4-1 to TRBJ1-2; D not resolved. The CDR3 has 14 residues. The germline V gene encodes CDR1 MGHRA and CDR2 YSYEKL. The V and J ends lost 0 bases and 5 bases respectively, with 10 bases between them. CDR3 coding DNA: TGCGCCAGCAGCCAAGAAGGAGTAACGTATGGCTACACCTTC. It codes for CASSQEGVTYGYTF.

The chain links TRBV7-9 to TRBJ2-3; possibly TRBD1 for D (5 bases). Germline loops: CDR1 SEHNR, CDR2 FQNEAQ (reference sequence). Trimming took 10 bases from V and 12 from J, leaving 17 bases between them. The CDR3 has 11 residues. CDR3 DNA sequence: TGTGCCATCCCGACCTGGGGCGCCCAGTATTTT. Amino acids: CAIPTWGAQYF.

CDR3: CASSPPGQGRTSEKLFF. The CDR3 region has the DNA TGTGCCAGCTCACCGCCGGGACAGGGGAGAACCTCGGAAAAACTGTTTTTT. The chain joins TRBV18 to TRBJ1-4, with 10 bases fitting TRBD1. The CDR3 covers 17 residues. V was clipped by 3 bases and J by 8 bases; unmatched bases: 12. CDR1 is KGHSH, CDR2 LQKENI, per germline.

The chain's CDR3 is CASSIGTVWATDTQYF. CDR3 bases: TGTGCCAGTAGTATAGGAACAGTATGGGCCACAGATACGCAGTATTTT. J is TRBJ2-3 and V is TRBV19; D gene uncertain. Germline V gene lookup returns CDR1 LNHDA and CDR2 SQIVND (reference sequence). Trimming pared 1 base from V and 2 bases from J, leaving 13 bases between. The CDR3 runs 16 residues.

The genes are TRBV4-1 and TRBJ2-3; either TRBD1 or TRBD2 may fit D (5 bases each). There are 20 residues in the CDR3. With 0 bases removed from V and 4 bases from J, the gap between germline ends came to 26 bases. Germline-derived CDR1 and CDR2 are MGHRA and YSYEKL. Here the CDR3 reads CASSQDTACDSGYRADTQYF. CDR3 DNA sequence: TGCGCCAGCAGCCAAGATACGGCGTGTGACAGCGGTTATAGGGCAGATACGCAGTATTTT.

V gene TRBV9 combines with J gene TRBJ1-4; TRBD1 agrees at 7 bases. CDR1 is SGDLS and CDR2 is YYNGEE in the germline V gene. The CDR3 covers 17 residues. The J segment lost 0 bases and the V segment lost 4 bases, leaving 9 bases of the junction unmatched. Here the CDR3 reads CASSPQGGDTTNEKLFF. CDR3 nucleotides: TGTGCCAGCAGCCCCCAGGGGGGGGACACAACTAATGAAAAACTGTTTTTT.

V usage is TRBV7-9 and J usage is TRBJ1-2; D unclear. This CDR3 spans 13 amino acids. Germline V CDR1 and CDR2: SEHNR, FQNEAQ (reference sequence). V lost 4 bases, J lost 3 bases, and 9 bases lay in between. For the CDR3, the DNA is TGTGCCAGCAGCTCCCCCTTAGACTATGGCTACACCTTC. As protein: CASSSPLDYGYTF.

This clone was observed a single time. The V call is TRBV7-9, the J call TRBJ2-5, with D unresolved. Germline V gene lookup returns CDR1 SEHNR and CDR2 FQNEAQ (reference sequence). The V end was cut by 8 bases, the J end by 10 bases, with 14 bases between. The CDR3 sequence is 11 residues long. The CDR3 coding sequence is TGTGCCAGCCGCAACGGCGATGGCCAGTACTTC. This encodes CASRNGDGQYF. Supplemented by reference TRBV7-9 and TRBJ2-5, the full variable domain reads DTGVSQNPRHKITKRGQNVTFRCDPISEHNRLYWYRQTLGQGPEFLTYFQNEAQLEKSRLLSDRFSAERPKGSFSTLEIQRTEQGDSAMYLCASRNGDGQYFGPGTRLLVL.

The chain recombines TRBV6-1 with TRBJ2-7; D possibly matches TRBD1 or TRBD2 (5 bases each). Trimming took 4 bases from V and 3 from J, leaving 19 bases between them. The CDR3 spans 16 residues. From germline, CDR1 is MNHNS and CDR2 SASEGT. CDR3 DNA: TGTGCCAGCAGTGGGGACCCGGGAAGTCCCTTCTACGAGCAGTACTTC. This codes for CASSGDPGSPFYEQYF.

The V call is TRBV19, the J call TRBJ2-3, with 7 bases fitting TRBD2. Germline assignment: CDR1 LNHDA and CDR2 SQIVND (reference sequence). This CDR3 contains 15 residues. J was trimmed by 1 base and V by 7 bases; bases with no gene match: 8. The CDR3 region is CASTIGGFGTDTQYF. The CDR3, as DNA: TGTGCCAGTACTATCGGGGGGTTTGGCACAGATACGCAGTATTTT.

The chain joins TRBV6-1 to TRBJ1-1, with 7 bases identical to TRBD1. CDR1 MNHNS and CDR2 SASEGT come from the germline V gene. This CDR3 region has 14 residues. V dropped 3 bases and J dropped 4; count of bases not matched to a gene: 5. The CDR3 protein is CASSDYRGSTEAFF. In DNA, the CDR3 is TGTGCCAGCAGTGATTACAGGGGAAGCACTGAAGCTTTCTTT.

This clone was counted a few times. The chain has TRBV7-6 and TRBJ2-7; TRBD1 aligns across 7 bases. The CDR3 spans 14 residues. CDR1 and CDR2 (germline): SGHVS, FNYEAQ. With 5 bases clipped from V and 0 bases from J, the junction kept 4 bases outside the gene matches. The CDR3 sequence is CASSSRDSSYEQYF. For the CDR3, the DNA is TGTGCCAGCAGCAGCCGGGACAGCTCCTACGAGCAGTACTTC.

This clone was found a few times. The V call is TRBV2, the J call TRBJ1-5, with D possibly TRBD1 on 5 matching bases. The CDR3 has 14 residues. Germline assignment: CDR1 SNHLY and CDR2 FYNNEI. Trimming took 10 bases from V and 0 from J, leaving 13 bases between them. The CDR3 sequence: CATQDTYSNQPQHF. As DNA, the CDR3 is TGTGCCACCCAGGACACGTATAGCAATCAGCCCCAGCATTTT.

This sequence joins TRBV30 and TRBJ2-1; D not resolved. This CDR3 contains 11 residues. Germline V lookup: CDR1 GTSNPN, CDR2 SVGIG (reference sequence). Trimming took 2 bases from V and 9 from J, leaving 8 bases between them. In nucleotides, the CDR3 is TGTGCCTGGAGTCGCAGGAGTGAGCAGTTCTTC. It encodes CAWSRRSEQFF.

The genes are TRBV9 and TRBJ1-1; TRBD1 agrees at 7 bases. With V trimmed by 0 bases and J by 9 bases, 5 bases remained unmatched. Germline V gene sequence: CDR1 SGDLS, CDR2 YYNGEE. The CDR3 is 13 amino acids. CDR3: CASSVDGRGKAFF. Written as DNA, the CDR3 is TGTGCCAGCAGCGTAGATGGCAGGGGGAAAGCTTTCTTT. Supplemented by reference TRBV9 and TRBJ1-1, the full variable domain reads DSGVTQTPKHLITATGQRVTLRCSPRSGDLSVYWYQQSLDQGLQFLIQYYNGEERAKGNILERFSAQQFPDLHSELNLSSLELGDSALYFCASSVDGRGKAFFGQGTRLTVV.

Written as DNA, the CDR3 is TGCAGCGTTGAGTTACTAGCGGGGGGATTCTACGAGCAGTACTTC. Residues: CSVELLAGGFYEQYF. The J gene is TRBJ2-7, the V gene TRBV29-1; 12 bases map to TRBD2. The CDR3 is made up of 15 amino acids. CDR1 SQVTM and CDR2 ANQGSEA come from the germline V gene. J was trimmed by 3 bases and V by 3 bases; bases with no gene match: 6.

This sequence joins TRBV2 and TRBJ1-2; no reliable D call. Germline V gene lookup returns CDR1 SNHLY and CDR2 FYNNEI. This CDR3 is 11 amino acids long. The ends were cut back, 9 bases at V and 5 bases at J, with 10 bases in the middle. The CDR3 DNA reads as TGTGCCAGTCAGCTCGATTATGGCTACACCTTC. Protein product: CASQLDYGYTF. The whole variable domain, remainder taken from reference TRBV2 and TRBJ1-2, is EPEVTQTPSHQVTQMGQEVILRCVPISNHLYFYWYRQILGQKVEFLVSFYNNEISEKSEIFDDQFSVERPDGSNFTLKIRSTKLEDSAMYFCASQLDYGYTFGSGTRLTVV.

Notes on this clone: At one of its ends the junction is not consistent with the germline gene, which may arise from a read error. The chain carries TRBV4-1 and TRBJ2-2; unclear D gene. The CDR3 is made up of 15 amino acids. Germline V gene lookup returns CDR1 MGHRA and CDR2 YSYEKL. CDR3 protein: CASRQHDANTGELFF. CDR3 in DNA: TGCGCCAGCCGCCAACATGACGCGAACACCGGGGAGCTGTTTTTT.

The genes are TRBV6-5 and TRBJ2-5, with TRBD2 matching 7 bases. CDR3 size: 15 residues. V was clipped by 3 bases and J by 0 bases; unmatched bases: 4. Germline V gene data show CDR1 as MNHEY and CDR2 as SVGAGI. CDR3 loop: CASSYLAANQETQYF. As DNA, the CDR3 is TGTGCCAGCAGTTATCTAGCGGCTAACCAAGAGACCCAGTACTTC.

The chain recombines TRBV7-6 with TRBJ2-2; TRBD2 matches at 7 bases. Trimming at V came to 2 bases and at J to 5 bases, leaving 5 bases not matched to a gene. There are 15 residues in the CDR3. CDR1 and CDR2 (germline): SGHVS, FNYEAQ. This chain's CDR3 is CASSLRAGRTGELFF. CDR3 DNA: TGTGCCAGCAGCTTAAGAGCGGGACGGACCGGGGAGCTGTTTTTT.